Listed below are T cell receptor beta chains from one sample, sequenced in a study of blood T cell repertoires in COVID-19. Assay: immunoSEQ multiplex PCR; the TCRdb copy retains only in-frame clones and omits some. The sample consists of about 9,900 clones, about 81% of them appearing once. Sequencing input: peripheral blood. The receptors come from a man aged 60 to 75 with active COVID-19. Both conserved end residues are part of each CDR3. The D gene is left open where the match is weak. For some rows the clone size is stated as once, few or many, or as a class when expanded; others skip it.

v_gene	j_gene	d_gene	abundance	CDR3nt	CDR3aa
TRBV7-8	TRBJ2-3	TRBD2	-	TGTGCCAGCAGCTTAGCGCAGGCTAGCGGGAGAAGAGCAGATACGCAGTATTTT	CASSLAQASGRRADTQYF
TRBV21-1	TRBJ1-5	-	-	TGTGCCAGCGGCCGGGACATCGATTTTTTTAGCAATCAGCCCCAGCATTTT	CASGRDIDFFSNQPQHF
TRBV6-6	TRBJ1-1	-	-	TGTGCCAGCAGTGCCGGACAGCTAAACACTGAAGCTTTCTTT	CASSAGQLNTEAFF
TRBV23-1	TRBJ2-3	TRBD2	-	TGCGCCAGCAGTCAAGGAAGACTAGCGGGAGACACAGATACGCAGTATTTT	CASSQGRLAGDTDTQYF
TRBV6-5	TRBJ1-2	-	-	TGTGCCAGCAGCCTCGGGAGGACTGCCTATGGCTACACCTTC	CASSLGRTAYGYTF
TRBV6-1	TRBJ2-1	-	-	TGTGCCAGCAGTGAAGTACAGACATCTGAGCAGTTCTTC	CASSEVQTSEQFF
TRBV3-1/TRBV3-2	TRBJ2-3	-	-	TGTGCCAGCAGCCAAAGTGCTAGCAGCGATACGCAGTATTTT	CASSQSASSDTQYF
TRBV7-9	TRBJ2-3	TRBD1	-	TGTGCCAGCAGTTACATCGCGGGACAGGGGACAGATACGCAGTATTTT	CASSYIAGQGTDTQYF
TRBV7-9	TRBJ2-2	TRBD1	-	TGTGCCAGCAGTATTCAGGGGGCCGTGTCGTCGGGGGAGCTGTTTTTT	CASSIQGAVSSGELFF
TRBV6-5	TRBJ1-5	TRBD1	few	TGTGCCAGCAGTTTGGGGGGGACAGGGCCCCAGCATTTT	CASSLGGTGPQHF
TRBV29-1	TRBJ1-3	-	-	TGCAGCGTTGAGGCGGGGATGGGACCGGTTAGCACCATATATTTT	CSVEAGMGPVSTIYF
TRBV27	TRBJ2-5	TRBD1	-	TGTGCCAGCAGTTTCCGGGACAGCCAAGAGACCCAGTACTTC	CASSFRDSQETQYF
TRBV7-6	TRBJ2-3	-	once	TGTGCCAGCAGCTTAGCTGCGGGGGCTAGCGGAGCTATTAGCACAGATACGCAGTATTTT	CASSLAAGASGAISTDTQYF
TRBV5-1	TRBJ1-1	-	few	TGCGCCAGCAGCAGTTGGGGGGAAACTGAAGCTTTCTTT	CASSSWGETEAFF
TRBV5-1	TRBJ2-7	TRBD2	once	TGCGCCAGCAGCTTGGGACCTAGCGGGGGGCAAAACGAGCAGTACTTC	CASSLGPSGGQNEQYF
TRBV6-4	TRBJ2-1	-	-	TGTGCCAGCAGTGACGGGAGTCTTGGAGAGCAGTTCTTC	CASSDGSLGEQFF
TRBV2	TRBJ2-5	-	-	TGTGCCAGCAGTCCCGCGGTAGCGTCGACCCAGTACTTC	CASSPAVASTQYF
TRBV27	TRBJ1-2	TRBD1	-	TGTGCCAGCTGGGCAAAAGGACAGGCCGGCTACACCTTC	CASWAKGQAGYTF
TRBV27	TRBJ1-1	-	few	TGTGCCAGCAGTAGCGGGACGGACTACATGAACACTGAAGCTTTCTTT	CASSSGTDYMNTEAFF
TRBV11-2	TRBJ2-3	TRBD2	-	TGTGCCAGCAGCACTAGCGGGATGGGGAGCACAGATACGCAGTATTTT	CASSTSGMGSTDTQYF
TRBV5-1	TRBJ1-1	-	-	TGCGCCAGCAGTTCGGGGGGAGGGCGGCACACTGAAGCTTTCTTT	CASSSGGGRHTEAFF
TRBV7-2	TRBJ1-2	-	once	TGTGCCAGCAGCTTAGTAAGCTACGGCTACACCTTC	CASSLVSYGYTF
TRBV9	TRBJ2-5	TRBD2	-	TGTGCCAGCAGCGTAGCCCCCGGGGGGGCGGGGGGCCTTCCAATTCGGGAGACCCAGTACTTC	CASSVAPGGAGGLPIRETQYF
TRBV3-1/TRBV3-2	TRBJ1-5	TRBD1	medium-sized	TGTGCCAGCAGCCATGGGGACAGACAGCCCCAGCATTTT	CASSHGDRQPQHF
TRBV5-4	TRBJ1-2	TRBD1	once	TGTGCCAGCAGCTTGGGGGGGGGACAGGGCTATGGCTACACCTTC	CASSLGGGQGYGYTF
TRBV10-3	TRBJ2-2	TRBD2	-	TGTGCCATCAGTACATCGACTAGCGGGAGAACCGGGGAGCTGTTTTTT	CAISTSTSGRTGELFF
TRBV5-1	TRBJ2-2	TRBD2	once	TGCGCCAGCAGCTCTTCTAGCGGAGAAAACACCGGGGAGCTGTTTTTT	CASSSSSGENTGELFF
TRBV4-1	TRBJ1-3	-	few	TGCGCCAGCAGCGACGCTGTGGGGAGGGGAAACACCATATATTTT	CASSDAVGRGNTIYF